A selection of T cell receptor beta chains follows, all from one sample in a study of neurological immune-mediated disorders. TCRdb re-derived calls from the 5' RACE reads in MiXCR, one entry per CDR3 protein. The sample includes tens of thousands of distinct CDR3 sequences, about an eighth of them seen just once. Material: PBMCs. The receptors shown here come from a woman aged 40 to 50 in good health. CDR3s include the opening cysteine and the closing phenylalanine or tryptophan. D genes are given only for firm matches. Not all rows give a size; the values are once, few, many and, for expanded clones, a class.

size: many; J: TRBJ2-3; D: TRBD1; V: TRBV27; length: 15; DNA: TGTGCCAGCAGTGCGGACAGGGCCCTCACCGATACGCAGTATTTT; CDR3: CASSADRALTDTQYF
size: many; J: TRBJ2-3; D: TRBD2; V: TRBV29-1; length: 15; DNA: TGCAGCGTTACCGGGACTAGCGGGGGTACAGATACGCAGTATTTT; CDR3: CSVTGTSGGTDTQYF
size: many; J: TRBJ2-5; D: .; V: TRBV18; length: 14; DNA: TGTGCCAGCTCACCACCTACCCTCCAAGAGACCCAGTACTTC; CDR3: CASSPPTLQETQYF
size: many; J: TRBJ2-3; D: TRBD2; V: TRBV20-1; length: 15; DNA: TGCAGTGCTACCGTCGGCGGGAGAGGTGCAGATACGCAGTATTTT; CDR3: CSATVGGRGADTQYF
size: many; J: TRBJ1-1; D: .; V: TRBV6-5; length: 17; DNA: TGTGCCAGCAGCCCCGATTTGGGCCTTTCCGACCCATCCGAAGCTTTCTTT; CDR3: CASSPDLGLSDPSEAFF
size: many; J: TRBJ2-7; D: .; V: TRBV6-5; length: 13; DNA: TGTGCCAGCAGTTACTCTCAGGGAGGCGAGCAGTACTTC; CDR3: CASSYSQGGEQYF
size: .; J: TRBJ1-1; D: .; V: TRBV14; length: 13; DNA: TGTGCCAGCAGCCAAAGGCAGAACTCTGAAGCTTTCTTT; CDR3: CASSQRQNSEAFF
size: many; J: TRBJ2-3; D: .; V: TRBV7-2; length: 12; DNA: TGTGCCAGCAGCTCCCCGGGAGATACGCAGTATTTT; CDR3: CASSSPGDTQYF
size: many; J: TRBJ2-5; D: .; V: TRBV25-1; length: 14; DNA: TGTGCCAGCAGTGAAGGTCAGGGAGCAGAGACCCAGTACTTC; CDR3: CASSEGQGAETQYF
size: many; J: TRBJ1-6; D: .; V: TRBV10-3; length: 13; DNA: TGTGCCATCAAGGGACCGTTCAATTCACCCCTCCACTTT; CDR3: CAIKGPFNSPLHF
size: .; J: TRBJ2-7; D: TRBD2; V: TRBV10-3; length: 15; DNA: TGTGCCATCAGTGGACGGACTAGCGGGACCTACGAGCAGTACTTC; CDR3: CAISGRTSGTYEQYF
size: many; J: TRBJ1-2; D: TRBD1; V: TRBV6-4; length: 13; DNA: TGTGCCAGCAGTTCGGACAGGGGCTATGGCTACACCTTC; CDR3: CASSSDRGYGYTF
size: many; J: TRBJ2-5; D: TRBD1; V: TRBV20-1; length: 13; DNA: TGCAGTGCTAGGGCAGGGGGCCGGGAGACCCAGTACTTC; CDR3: CSARAGGRETQYF
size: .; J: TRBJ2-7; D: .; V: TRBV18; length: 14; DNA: TGTGCCAGCTCACGGGGGGTTAGCTCCTACGAGCAGTACTTC; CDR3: CASSRGVSSYEQYF
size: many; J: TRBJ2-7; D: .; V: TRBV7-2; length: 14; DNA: TGTGCCAGCAGCTTGATGCGGGGTACCTACGAGCAGTACTTC; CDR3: CASSLMRGTYEQYF
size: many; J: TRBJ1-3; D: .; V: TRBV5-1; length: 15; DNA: TGCGCCAGCAGCTTGGATGGACGTACTGGAAACACCATATATTTT; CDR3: CASSLDGRTGNTIYF
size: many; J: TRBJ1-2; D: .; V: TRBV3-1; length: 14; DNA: TGTGCCAGCAGCCAGCAGGGGCGCTACTATGGCTACACCTTC; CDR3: CASSQQGRYYGYTF
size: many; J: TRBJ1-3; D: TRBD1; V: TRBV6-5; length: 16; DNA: TGTGCCAGCAGGAGAGGAGGGGGCGTGAGTGGAAACACCATATATTTT; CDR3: CASRRGGGVSGNTIYF
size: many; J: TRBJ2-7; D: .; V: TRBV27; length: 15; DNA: TGTGCCAGCAGCCGTCGACCACAGGGTTACTACGAGCAGTACTTC; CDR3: CASSRRPQGYYEQYF
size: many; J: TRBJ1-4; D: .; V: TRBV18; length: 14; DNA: TGTGCCAGCTCACCAGCAGCAGTTGGCGAAAAACTGTTTTTT; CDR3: CASSPAAVGEKLFF
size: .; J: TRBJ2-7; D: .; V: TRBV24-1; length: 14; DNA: TGTGCCACCAGTGACCCCGGGAGCTCCAACGAGCAGTACTTC; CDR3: CATSDPGSSNEQYF
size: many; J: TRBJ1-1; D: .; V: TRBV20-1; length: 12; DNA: TGCAGTGCTAGATCCGGAAACACTGAAGCTTTCTTT; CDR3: CSARSGNTEAFF
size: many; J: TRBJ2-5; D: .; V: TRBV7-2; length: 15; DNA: TGTGCCAGCAGCTTAGTCGGAGGGTCCGGAGAGACCCAGTACTTC; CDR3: CASSLVGGSGETQYF
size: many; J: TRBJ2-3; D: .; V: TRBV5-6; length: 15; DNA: TGTGCCAGCAGCTTGGGCGTCCACGACACAGATACGCAGTATTTT; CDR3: CASSLGVHDTDTQYF
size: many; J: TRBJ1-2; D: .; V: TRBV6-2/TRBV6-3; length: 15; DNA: TGTGCCAGCAGTGATGGGGACACCGCTTCCTATGGCTACACCTTC; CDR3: CASSDGDTASYGYTF
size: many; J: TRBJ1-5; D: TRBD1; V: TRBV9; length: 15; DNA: TGTGCCAGCAGCGCCGGACAGGGGAAGGAACAGCCCCAGCATTTT; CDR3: CASSAGQGKEQPQHF